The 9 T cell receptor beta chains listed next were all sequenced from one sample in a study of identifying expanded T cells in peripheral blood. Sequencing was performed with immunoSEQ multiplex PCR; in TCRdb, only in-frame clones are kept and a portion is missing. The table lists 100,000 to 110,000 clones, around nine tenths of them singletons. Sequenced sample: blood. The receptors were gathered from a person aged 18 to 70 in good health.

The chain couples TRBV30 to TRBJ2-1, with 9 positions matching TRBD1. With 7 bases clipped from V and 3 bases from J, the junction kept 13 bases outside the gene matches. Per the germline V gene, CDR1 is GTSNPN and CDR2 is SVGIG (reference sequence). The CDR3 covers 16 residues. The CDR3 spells CASHRAGTGLYNEQFF. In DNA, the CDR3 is TGTGCCTCGCACCGAGCCGGGACAGGGCTCTACAATGAGCAGTTCTTC. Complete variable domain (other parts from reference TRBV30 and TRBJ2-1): SQTIHQWPATLVQPVGSPLSLECTVEGTSNPNLYWYRQAAGRGLQLLFYSVGIGQISSEVPQNLSASRPQDRQFILSSKKLLLSDSGFYLCASHRAGTGLYNEQFFGPGTRLTVL.

The CDR3 region has the DNA TGCGCCAGCAGCCCCGAATGGTATCAGGGTCGGGATACGCAGTATTTT. Translating gives CASSPEWYQGRDTQYF. This chain uses TRBV4-1 with TRBJ2-3, with a tentative D call TRBD1 (5 bases). Germline lookup yields CDR1 MGHRA and CDR2 YSYEKL. This CDR3 is built from 16 residues. The V end was cut by 4 bases, the J end by 6 bases, with 20 bases between.

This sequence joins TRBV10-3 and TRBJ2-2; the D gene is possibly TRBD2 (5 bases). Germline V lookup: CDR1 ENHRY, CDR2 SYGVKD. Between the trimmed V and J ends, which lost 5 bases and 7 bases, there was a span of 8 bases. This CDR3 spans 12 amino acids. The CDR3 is CAISLANGELFF. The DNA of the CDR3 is TGTGCCATCAGTCTAGCCAACGGGGAGCTGTTTTTT.

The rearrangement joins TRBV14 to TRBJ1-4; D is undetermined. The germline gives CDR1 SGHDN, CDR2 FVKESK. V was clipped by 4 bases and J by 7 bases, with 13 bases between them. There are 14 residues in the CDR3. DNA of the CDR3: TGTGCCAGCAGCCTTCGTCGGCCGAGTGAAAAACTGTTTTTT. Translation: CASSLRRPSEKLFF.

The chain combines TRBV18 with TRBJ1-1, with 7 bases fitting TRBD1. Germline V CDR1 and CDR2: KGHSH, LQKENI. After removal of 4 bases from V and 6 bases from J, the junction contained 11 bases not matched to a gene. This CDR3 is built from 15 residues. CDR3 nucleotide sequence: TGTGCCAGCTCACGACTGACAGGGCCCGACGCTGAAGCTTTCTTT. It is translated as CASSRLTGPDAEAFF.

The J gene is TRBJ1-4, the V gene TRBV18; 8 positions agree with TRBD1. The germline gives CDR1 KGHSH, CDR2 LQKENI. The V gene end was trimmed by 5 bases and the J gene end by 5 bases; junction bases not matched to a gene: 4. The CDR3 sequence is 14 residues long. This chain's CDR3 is CASSSGTGNEKLFF. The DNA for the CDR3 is TGTGCCAGCTCATCGGGGACAGGAAATGAAAAACTGTTTTTT.

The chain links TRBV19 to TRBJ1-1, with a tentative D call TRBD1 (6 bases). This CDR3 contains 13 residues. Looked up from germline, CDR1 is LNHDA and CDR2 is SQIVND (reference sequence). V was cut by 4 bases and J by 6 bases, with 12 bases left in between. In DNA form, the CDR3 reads TGTGCCAGTAGTACTTTACAGGGCGCTGAAGCTTTCTTT. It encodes CASSTLQGAEAFF.

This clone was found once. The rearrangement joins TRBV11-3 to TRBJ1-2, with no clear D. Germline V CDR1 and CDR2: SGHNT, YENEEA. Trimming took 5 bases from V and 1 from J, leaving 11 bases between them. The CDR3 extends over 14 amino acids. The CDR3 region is CASSQGRNNYGYTF. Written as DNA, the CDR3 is TGTGCCAGCAGCCAAGGACGGAATAACTATGGCTACACCTTC.

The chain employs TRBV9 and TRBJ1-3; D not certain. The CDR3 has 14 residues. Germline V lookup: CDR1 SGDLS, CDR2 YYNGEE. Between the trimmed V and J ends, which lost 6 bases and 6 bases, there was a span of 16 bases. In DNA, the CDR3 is TGTGCCAGCACCGCCCCATGGTTGGAAAACACCATATATTTT. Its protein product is CASTAPWLENTIYF.